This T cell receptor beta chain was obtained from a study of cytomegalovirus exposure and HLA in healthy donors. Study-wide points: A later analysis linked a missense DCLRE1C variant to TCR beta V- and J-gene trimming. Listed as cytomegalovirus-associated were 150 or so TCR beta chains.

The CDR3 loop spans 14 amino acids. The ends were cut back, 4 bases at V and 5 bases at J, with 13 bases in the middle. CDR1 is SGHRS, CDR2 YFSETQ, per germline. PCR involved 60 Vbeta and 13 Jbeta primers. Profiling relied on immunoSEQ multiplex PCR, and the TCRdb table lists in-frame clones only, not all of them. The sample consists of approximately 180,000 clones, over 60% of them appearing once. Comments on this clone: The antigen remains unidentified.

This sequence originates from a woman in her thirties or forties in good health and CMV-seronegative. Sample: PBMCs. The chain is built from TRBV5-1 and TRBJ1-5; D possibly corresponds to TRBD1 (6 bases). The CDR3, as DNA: TGCGCCAGCAGCGTAGACAGGCCTGATCAGCCCCAGCATTTT. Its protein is CASSVDRPDQPQHF.